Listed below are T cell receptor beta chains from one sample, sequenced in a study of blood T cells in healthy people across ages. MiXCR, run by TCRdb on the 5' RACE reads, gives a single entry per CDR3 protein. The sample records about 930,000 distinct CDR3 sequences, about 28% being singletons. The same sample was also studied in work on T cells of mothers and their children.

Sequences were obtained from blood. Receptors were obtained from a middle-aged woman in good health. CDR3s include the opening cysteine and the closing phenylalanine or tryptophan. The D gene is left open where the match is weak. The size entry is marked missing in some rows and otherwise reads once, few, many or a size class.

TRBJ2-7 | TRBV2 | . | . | TGTGCCAGCAGGGTGACCACTTACAATGAGCAGTACTTC | CASRVTTYNEQYF
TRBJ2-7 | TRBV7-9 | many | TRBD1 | TGTGCCAGCAGCTTACCTCGACAGGGCTCCTACGAGCAGTACTTC | CASSLPRQGSYEQYF
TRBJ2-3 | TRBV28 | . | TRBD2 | TGTGCCAGCAGTTTACCCTCCCTGGCCCTAGCGGGGGGGCAGGGAGATACGCAGTATTTT | CASSLPSLALAGGQGDTQYF
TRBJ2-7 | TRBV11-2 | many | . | TGTGCCAGCAGCTTCGGTCATAGCGAGCAGTACTTC | CASSFGHSEQYF
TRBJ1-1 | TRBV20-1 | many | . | TGCAGTGCTAGAGATCGGGGCATCGTGAACACTGAAGCTTTCTTT | CSARDRGIVNTEAFF
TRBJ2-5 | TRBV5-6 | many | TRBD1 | TGTGCCAGCAGCTTGGTGTGGACAGGGATAGAGACCCAGTACTTC | CASSLVWTGIETQYF
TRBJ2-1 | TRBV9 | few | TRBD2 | TGTGCCAGCAGCGCCCAGCGGGGGGGCCTGTACAATGAGCAGTTCTTC | CASSAQRGGLYNEQFF
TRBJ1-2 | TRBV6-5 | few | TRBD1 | TGTGCCAGCAGGACAGGGATAAACTATGGCTACACCTTC | CASRTGINYGYTF
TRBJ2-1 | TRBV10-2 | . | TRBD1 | TGCGCCAGCAGGGCGGGACAGGGGGTCCATGAGCAGTTCTTC | CASRAGQGVHEQFF
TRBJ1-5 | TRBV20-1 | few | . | TGCAGTGCTAGATTGTCCGGTTATCGGATCAGGACCCAGCATTTT | CSARLSGYRIRTQHF
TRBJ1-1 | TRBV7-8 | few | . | TGTGCCAGCAGCTTAAGGGGCGACAGGATAAACACTGAAGCTTTCTTT | CASSLRGDRINTEAFF
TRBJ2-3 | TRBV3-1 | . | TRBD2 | TGTGCCAGCAGCCAAAAAGGAGGGACTAGCGGGACTAGCACAGATACGCAGTATTTT | CASSQKGGTSGTSTDTQYF
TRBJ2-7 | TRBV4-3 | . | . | TGCGCCAGCAGCCAAGATCCCAGTACATCCTACGAGCAGTACTTC | CASSQDPSTSYEQYF
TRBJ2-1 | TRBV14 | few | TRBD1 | TGTGCCAGCAGCCATTTACCGGGACAGGGGGACAATGAGCAGTTCTTC | CASSHLPGQGDNEQFF
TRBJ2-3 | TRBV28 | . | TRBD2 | TGTGCCAGCAGTTTAGAGGGGTCGGCGGGACTAGGCACAGATACGCAGTATTTT | CASSLEGSAGLGTDTQYF
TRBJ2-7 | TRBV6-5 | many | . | TGTGCCAGCAGTAAAGATCGGGAACATTACGAGCAGTACTTC | CASSKDREHYEQYF
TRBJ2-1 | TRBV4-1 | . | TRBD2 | TGCGCCAGCAGCCAAGCTCTCGGAGCGGGGGGCCACCGGGAGACCCAGTTCTTC | CASSQALGAGGHRETQFF
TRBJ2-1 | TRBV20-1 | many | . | TGCAGTGCTAGCGGGGAGACTAACAATGAGCAGTTCTTC | CSASGETNNEQFF
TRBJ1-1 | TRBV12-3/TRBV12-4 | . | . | TGTGCCAGCAGTTTCCCGGGACGTGGAGCTTTCTTT | CASSFPGRGAFF
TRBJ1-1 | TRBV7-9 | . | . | TGTGCCAGCAGCCCCAAGGCGAACACTGAAGCTTTCTTT | CASSPKANTEAFF
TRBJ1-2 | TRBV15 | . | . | TGTGCCACCAGCACCGGAGGGGATAGGTATGGCTACACCTTC | CATSTGGDRYGYTF
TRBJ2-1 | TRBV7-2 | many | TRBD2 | TGTGCCAGCAGCCCGGGACTATCCCGCTACAATGAGCAGTTCTTC | CASSPGLSRYNEQFF
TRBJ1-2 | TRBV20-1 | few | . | TGCAGTGCTAGAGAAGTTTTTTCGTCCGGGACTGGCTACACCTTC | CSAREVFSSGTGYTF
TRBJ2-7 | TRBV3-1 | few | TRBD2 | TGTGCCAGCGAGGCTAGCGGCTACGAGCAGTACTTC | CASEASGYEQYF
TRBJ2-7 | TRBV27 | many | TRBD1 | TGTGCCAGCAGTTTATATGAGGGGGCGTCCTACGAGCAGTACTTC | CASSLYEGASYEQYF
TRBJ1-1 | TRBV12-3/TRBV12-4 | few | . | TGTGCCAGCAGTTTAGCGGACAGTAAAGCTTTCTTT | CASSLADSKAFF
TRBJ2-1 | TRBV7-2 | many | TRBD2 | TGTGCCAGCAGCGTAGGACTAGCGGGCTCCTACAATGAGCAGTTCTTC | CASSVGLAGSYNEQFF
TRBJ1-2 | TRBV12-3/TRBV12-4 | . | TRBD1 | TGTGCCAGCAGTTTAGGGGTTCCGGGACAGGGAGACTATGGCTACACCTTC | CASSLGVPGQGDYGYTF
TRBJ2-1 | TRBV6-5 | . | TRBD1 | TGTGCCAGCAGTTACTCACGACAGGGAGCCTACAATGAGCAGTTCTTC | CASSYSRQGAYNEQFF
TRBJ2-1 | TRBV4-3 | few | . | TGCGCCAGCAGCCAAGATGCGGGACGGGTACCCTACAATGAGCAGTTCTTC | CASSQDAGRVPYNEQFF
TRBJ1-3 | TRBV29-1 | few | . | TGCAGCGTTGGACTCTCTGGAAACACCATATATTTT | CSVGLSGNTIYF
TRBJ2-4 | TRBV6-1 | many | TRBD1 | TGTGCCAGCAGACCCCTCAGTACAGGGACAGGGTACAAAAACATTCAGTACTTC | CASRPLSTGTGYKNIQYF